This T cell receptor beta chain was found in a study of T cells in localized non-small cell lung cancer (TCRdb year 2020). As for the study more broadly: Comparing tumors with uninvolved tumor-adjacent lungs, the study looked at the T cell repertoires of roughly 250 patients with early-stage NSCLC. The cohort consisted of 236 treatment-naive NSCLC patients whose localized lung tumors had been resected. NSCLC patients had a mean age of around 70 years, and fewer than 150 were male and about 98 female.

Regarding this clone: There is no known antigen for this receptor. No much larger clonotype is one base removed from it; base qualities were not supplied.

The immunoSEQ Assay was used to sequence TCR beta CDR3 regions from DNA. Turning to the authors' computational methods: To compute T cell density, TCR beta template counts were normalized to usable DNA, which was estimated by amplifying housekeeping genes. Richness was estimated using the preseqR package, with extrapolation to 400,000 templates for PBMC samples and to 120,000 templates for tissue samples. Clonality was calculated as one minus Pielou's evenness. To identify tissue-enriched TCRs, differential abundance testing was run on productive amino-acid clonotypes with a minimum total count of 5 and an alpha of 0.1. The Jaccard Index and the Morisita Overlap Index were used to measure repertoire overlap between compartments. GLIPH grouped TCR beta CDR3s together with public tetramer-defined viral CDR3s, and a viral motif had to include at least three viral sequences and also show V-gene enrichment. Sourced from immuneACCESS, this table was stored by TCRdb with only in-frame sequences that have V and J called. A share of the clones is absent; for the studies checked, an unresolved V gene accounts for under half, and the remainder has no known explanation. V and J calls and clone size follow that table, whereas D and trimming were derived from the DNA. The sample contains about 26,000 clones, around 86% of them found a single time. The top ten clonotypes cover 3.5% to 5% of the sample.

At diagnosis, peripheral blood, uninvolved tumor-adjacent lung and tumor were collected and stored as a combination of fresh-frozen and FFPE material. For TCR repertoire profiling, blood samples were analyzed in the form of peripheral blood mononuclear cells. Trimming takes 5 bases off V and 1 base off J; junction bases not matched to a gene: 5. From the cysteine through the phenylalanine, the CDR3 covers 14 amino acids. The DNA shown is the 42-base CDR3, in frame from base 1. The germline V gene gives CDR1 as SGHRS and CDR2 as YFSETQ. Study-wide conclusions, independent of this receptor: Because the study design was exploratory, TCR variables were selected using unadjusted p-values without false-discovery rate correction. A median of around 50 of the top 100 tumor clones were detected in paired uninvolved adjacent lung, and 28 of these tumor clones were also found among the top 100 clones of the paired uninvolved adjacent lung. Uninvolved tumor-adjacent lung showed the highest T cell clonality, higher than tumor, which suggests more focused antigenic responses in the uninvolved tumor-adjacent lung. Because multi-region tumor sequencing was not performed, intratumor heterogeneity could not be ruled out. Longer overall survival was associated with higher T cell density in blood, whereas shorter survival was associated with higher clonality in adjacent lung.

Sequences were derived from peripheral blood, sampled before any cancer treatment. The receptor was isolated from a woman between 35 and 70 years old with stage I lung adenocarcinoma. The V and J genes are TRBV5-1 and TRBJ1-1; TRBD1 lines up with 7 middle nucleotides. The CDR3 amino acid sequence is: CASSRTGENTEAFF. The nucleotide sequence reads TGCGCCAGCAGTCGGACAGGAGAGAACACTGAAGCTTTCTTT. With all but the CDR3 taken from the reference TRBV5-1 and TRBJ1-1 genes, the full variable domain is: KAGVTQTPRYLIKTRGQQVTLSCSPISGHRSVSWYQQTPGQGLQFLFEYFSETQRNKGNFPGRFSGRQFSNSRSEMNVSTLELGDSALYLCASSRTGENTEAFFGQGTRLTVV.